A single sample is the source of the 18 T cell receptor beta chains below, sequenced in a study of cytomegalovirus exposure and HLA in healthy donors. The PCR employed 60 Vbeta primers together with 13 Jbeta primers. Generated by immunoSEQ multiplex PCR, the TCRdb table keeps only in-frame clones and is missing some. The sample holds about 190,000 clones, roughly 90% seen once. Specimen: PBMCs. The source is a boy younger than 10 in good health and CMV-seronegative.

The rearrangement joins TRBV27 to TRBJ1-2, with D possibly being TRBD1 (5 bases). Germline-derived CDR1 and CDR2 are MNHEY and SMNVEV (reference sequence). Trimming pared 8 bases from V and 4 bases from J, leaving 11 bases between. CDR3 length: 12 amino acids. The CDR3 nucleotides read TGTGCCAGCTCTGGGGCAGCCTATGGCTACACCTTC. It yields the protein CASSGAAYGYTF.

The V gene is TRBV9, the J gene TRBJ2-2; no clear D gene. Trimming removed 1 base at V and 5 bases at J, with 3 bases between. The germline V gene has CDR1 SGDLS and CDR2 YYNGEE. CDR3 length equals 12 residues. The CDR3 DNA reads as TGTGCCAGCAGCGTATCAACCGGGGAGCTGTTTTTT. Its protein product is CASSVSTGELFF. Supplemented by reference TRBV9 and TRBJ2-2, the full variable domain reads DSGVTQTPKHLITATGQRVTLRCSPRSGDLSVYWYQQSLDQGLQFLIQYYNGEERAKGNILERFSAQQFPDLHSELNLSSLELGDSALYFCASSVSTGELFFGEGSRLTVL.

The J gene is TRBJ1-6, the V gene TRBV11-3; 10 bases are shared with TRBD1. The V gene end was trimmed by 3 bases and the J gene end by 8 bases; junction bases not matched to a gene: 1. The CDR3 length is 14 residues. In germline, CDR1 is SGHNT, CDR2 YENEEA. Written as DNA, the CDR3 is TGTGCCAGCAGCTTCGGGACAGGGGATTCACCCCTCCACTTT. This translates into CASSFGTGDSPLHF. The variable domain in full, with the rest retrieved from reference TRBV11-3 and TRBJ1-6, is EAGVVQSPRYKIIEKKQPVAFWCNPISGHNTLYWYLQNLGQGPELLIRYENEEAVDDSQLPKDRFSAERLKGVDSTLKIQPAELGDSAVYLCASSFGTGDSPLHFGNGTRLTVT.

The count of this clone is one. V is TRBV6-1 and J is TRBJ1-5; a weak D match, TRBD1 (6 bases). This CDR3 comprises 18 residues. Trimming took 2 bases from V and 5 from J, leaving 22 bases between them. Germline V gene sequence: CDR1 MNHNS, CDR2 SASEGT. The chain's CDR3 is CASSEPPPDRLVYQPQHF. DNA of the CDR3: TGTGCCAGCAGTGAACCCCCTCCCGACAGGCTAGTTTATCAGCCCCAGCATTTT.

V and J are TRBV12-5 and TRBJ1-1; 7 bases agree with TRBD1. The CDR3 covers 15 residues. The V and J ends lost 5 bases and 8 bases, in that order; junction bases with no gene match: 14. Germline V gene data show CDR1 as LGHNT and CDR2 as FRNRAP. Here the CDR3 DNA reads TGTGCTAGTGGTCCAACGACAGGGACGGAGAGAGAAGCTTTCTTT. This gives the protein CASGPTTGTEREAFF.

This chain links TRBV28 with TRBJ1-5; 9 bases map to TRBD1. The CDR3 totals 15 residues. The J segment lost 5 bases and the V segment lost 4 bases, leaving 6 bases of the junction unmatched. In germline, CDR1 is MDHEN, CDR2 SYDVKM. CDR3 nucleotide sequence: TGTGCCAGCAGTTCACAGGGGGCGCTCCATCAGCCCCAGCATTTT. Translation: CASSSQGALHQPQHF.

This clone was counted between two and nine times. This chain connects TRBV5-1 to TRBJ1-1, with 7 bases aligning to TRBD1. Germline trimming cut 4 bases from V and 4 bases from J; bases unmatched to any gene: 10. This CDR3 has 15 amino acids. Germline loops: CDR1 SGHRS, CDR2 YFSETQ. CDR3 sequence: CASSETGRYGTEAFF. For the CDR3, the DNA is TGCGCCAGCAGCGAGACAGGGCGGTATGGCACTGAAGCTTTCTTT.

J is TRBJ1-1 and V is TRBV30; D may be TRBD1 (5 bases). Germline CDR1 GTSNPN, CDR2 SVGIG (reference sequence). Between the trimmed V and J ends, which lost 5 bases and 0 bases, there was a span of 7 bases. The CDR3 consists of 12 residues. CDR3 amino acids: CAWGHLNTEAFF. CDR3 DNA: TGTGCCTGGGGACACCTGAACACTGAAGCTTTCTTT.

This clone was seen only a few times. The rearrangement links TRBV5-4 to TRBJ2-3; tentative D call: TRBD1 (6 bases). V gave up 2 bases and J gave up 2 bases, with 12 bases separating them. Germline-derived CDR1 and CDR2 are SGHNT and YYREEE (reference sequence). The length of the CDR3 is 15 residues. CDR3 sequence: CASSFKGVVTDTQYF. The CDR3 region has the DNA TGTGCCAGCAGCTTCAAGGGGGTAGTCACAGATACGCAGTATTTT. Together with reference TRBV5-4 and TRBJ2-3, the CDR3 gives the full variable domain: ETGVTQSPTHLIKTRGQQVTLRCSSQSGHNTVSWYQQALGQGPQFIFQYYREEENGRGNFPPRFSGLQFPNYSSELNVNALELDDSALYLCASSFKGVVTDTQYFGPGTRLTVL.

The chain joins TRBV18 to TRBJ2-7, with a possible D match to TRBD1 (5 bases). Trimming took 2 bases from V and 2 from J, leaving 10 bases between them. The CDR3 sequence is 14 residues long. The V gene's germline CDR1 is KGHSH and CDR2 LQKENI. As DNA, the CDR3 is TGTGCCAGCTCACCAAGGGCAGGGCCCTACGAGCAGTACTTC. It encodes CASSPRAGPYEQYF.

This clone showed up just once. CDR3 DNA: TGCGCCAGCAGCCGCGAAGCTAGCGGCTCCTACAATGAGCAGTTCTTC. Translation: CASSREASGSYNEQFF. The genes are TRBV5-1 and TRBJ2-1; 7 bases are a match to TRBD2. The CDR3 is made up of 16 amino acids. V lost 4 bases and J lost 0; bases outside the gene matches: 7. Per the germline V gene, CDR1 is SGHRS and CDR2 is YFSETQ.

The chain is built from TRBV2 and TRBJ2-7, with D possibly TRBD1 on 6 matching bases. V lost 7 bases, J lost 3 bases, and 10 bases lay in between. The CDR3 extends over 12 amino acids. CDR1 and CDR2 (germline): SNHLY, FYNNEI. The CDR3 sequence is CASKDSLYEQYF. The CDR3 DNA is TGTGCCAGCAAGGACAGCCTCTACGAGCAGTACTTC.

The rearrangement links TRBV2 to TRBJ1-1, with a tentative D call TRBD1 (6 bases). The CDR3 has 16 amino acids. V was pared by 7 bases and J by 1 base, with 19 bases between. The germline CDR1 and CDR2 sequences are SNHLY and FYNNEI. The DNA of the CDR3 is TGTGCCAGCAAAGGCGGCAGGGGCTGGGGGAACACTGAAGCTTTCTTT. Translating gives CASKGGRGWGNTEAFF.

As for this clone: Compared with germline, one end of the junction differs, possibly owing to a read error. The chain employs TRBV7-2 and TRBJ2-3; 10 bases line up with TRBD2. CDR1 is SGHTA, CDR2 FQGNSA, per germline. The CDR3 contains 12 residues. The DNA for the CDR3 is TGTGCCAGCAGCACCCCGGGACTAGCGTTGAATTTT. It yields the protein CASSTPGLALNF. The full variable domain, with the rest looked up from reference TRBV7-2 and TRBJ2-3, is GAGVSQSPSNKVTEKGKDVELRCDPISGHTALYWYRQSLGQGLEFLIYFQGNSAPDKSGLPSDRFSAERTGGSVSTLTIQRTQQEDSAVYLCASSTPGLALNFGPGTRLTVL.

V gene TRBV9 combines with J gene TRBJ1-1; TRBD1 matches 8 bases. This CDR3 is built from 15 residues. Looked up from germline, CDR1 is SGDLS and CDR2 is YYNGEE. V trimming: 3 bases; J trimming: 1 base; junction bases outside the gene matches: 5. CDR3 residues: CASSESTGENTEAFF. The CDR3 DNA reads TGTGCCAGCAGCGAGTCGACAGGGGAGAACACTGAAGCTTTCTTT. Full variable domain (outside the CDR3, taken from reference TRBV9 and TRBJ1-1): DSGVTQTPKHLITATGQRVTLRCSPRSGDLSVYWYQQSLDQGLQFLIQYYNGEERAKGNILERFSAQQFPDLHSELNLSSLELGDSALYFCASSESTGENTEAFFGQGTRLTVV.

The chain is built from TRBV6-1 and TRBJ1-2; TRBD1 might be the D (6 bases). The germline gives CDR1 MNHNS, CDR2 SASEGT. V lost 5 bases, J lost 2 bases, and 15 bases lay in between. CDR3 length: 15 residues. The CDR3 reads CASSKDSLINYGYTF. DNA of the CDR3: TGTGCCAGCAGTAAGGACAGCCTAATAAACTATGGCTACACCTTC.

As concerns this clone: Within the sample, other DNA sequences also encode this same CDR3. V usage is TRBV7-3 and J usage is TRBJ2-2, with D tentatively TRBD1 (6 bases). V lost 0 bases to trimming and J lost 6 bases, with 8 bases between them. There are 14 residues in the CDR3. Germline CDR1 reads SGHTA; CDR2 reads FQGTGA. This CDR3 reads CASSLTAGAGELFF. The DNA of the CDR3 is TGTGCCAGCAGCTTAACGGCAGGGGCCGGGGAGCTGTTTTTT.

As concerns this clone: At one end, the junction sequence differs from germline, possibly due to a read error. DNA for the CDR3: TGCGCCAGCAGCTTTAGTAGCACCGATACGCAGTATTTT. Amino acid sequence: CASSFSSTDTQYF. This chain joins TRBV5-1 and TRBJ2-3; D unresolved. The CDR3 extends over 13 amino acids. Germline V gives CDR1 SGHRS, CDR2 YFSETQ.